This T cell receptor beta chain was profiled in a study of monozygotic twins with cystic fibrosis. J was trimmed by 0 bases and V by 6 bases; bases with no gene match: 5. The V gene's germline CDR1 is ENHRY and CDR2 SYGVKD. The CDR3 runs 15 residues. This clone occurred once. The antigen remains undetermined. Here immunoSEQ multiplex PCR was the method, and the copy in TCRdb shows in-frame clones only, minus some. The data show about 26,000 clones, with around 96% seen just once and 2.7% held by the top ten. Findings of the study overall: Co-twins had the most similar V usage for 13 of 16 pairs, J for 8.

V and J are TRBV10-3 and TRBJ1-1; 9 nucleotides match TRBD1. The sequencing sample was made of blood. The receptor was isolated from a girl aged 2 to 10 with cystic fibrosis. The CDR3 nucleotides are TGTGCCATCAGCGACAGGGGGGTTATGAACACTGAAGCTTTCTTT. Translation gives CAISDRGVMNTEAFF.